The entry that follows covers one TCR beta chain sequence. The antigen is unknown. This entry belongs to a study of graft-versus-host responses after intestinal transplantation. Generated by immunoSEQ multiplex PCR, the TCRdb table keeps only in-frame clones and is missing some. The top ten hold about 0.2% of the sample, which has approximately 88,000 clones, 94% seen once. V lost 6 bases, J lost 4 bases, and 9 bases stayed unmatched. Germline V gene sequence: CDR1 MNHNS, CDR2 SASEGT. The CDR3 has 15 residues. This chain links TRBV6-1 with TRBJ2-7, with TRBD1 matching 10 bases. This clonotype was obtained from a human donor who was the organ donor for an intestinal transplant. The sample here was unstimulated CD4+ T cells sorted from spleen or lymph node cells, taken before transplant. Here the CDR3 DNA reads TGTGCCAGCAGGGAGACAGGGGGCGCGTCTTACGAGCAGTACTTC. Its protein product is CASRETGGASYEQYF.